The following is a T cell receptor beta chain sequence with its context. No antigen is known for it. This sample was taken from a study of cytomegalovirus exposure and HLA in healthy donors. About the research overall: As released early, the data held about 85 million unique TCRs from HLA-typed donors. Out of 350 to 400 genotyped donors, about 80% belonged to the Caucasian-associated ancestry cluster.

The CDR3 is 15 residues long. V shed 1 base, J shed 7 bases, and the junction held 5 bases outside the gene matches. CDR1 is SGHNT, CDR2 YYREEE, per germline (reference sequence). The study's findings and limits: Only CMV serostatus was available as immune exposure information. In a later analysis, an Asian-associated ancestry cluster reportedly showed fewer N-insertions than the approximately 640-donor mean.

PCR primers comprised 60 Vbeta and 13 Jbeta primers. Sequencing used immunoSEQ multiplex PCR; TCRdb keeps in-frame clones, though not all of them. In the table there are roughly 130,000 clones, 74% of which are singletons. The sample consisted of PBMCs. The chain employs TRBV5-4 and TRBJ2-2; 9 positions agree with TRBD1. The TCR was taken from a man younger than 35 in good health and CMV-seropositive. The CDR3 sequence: CASSLRTGVVGELFF. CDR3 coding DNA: TGTGCCAGCAGCTTGAGGACAGGGGTCGTCGGGGAGCTGTTTTTT.